The 8 T cell receptor beta chains given below trace back to one sample, sequenced in a study of blood T cell repertoires in COVID-19. Sequencing used immunoSEQ multiplex PCR; TCRdb keeps in-frame clones, though not all of them. The sample consists of around 310,000 clones, around 87% of them appearing once. The sample consisted of peripheral blood. Receptors were obtained from a woman in her forties with COVID-19, enrolled during active disease.

The chain carries TRBV5-1 and TRBJ2-6; D call uncertain. In germline, CDR1 is SGHRS, CDR2 YFSETQ. There are 16 residues in the CDR3. The V end lost 0 bases, the J end lost 1 base, and 8 bases lay between the germline ends. This chain's CDR3 is CASSLVTQSGANVLTF. CDR3 nucleotides: TGCGCCAGCAGCTTGGTTACCCAGTCTGGGGCCAACGTCCTGACTTTC.

The rearrangement uses TRBV27 and TRBJ2-2; D perhaps matches TRBD2 (5 bases). This CDR3 spans 15 amino acids. V was shortened by 5 bases and J by 7 bases, with 17 bases between the two germline ends. CDR1 is MNHEY, CDR2 SMNVEV, per germline (reference sequence). For the CDR3, the DNA is TGTGCCAGCAGTCCCACCCGGACGGGGAGCGGGGAGCTGTTTTTT. It translates to CASSPTRTGSGELFF.

The V call is TRBV28, the J call TRBJ2-2, with D perhaps matching TRBD2 (6 bases). Germline-derived CDR1 and CDR2 are MDHEN and SYDVKM. The CDR3 sequence is 14 residues long. Trimming left V 6 bases short and J 4 bases short, with 12 bases between. This chain's CDR3 is CASREGAITGELFF. The CDR3 DNA is TGTGCCAGCAGGGAGGGAGCGATCACCGGGGAGCTGTTTTTT.

The rearrangement joins TRBV28 to TRBJ1-2, with 9 nucleotides matching TRBD1. V trimming: 6 bases; J trimming: 1 base; junction bases outside the gene matches: 6. The CDR3 sequence is 15 residues long. Per germline, CDR1 MDHEN and CDR2 SYDVKM. CDR3 sequence reads: CASSYRDRVNYGYTF. The CDR3 DNA reads TGTGCCAGCAGCTACCGGGACAGGGTTAACTATGGCTACACCTTC.

J is TRBJ2-5 and V is TRBV28; 7 nucleotides line up with TRBD2. With V trimmed by 6 bases and J by 1 base, 11 bases remained unmatched. The CDR3 runs to 16 residues. Germline CDR1 and CDR2: MDHEN and SYDVKM. This chain's CDR3 is CASRAVLATLQETQYF. CDR3 coding DNA: TGTGCCAGCAGGGCTGTACTAGCGACCCTCCAAGAGACCCAGTACTTC.

The CDR3 nucleotides read TGTGCCAGCAGCTTAAATACGGACATAGGCACAGATACGCAGTATTTT. It yields the protein CASSLNTDIGTDTQYF. The J gene is TRBJ2-3, the V gene TRBV7-3; tentatively, D is TRBD1 (5 bases). Between the trimmed V and J ends, which lost 1 base and 1 base, there was a span of 12 bases. Per the germline V gene, CDR1 is SGHTA and CDR2 is FQGTGA. CDR3 size: 16 residues.

This chain uses TRBV4-2 with TRBJ2-1; TRBD2 matches at 11 bases. Trimming cost V 1 base and J 7 bases; bases outside gene matches: 9. The CDR3 is 17 amino acids. Germline CDR1 reads LGHNA; CDR2 reads YNFKEQ. The CDR3, as DNA: TGTGCCAGCAGCCAAGGCCATAGCGGGGGGGCCAGGAATGAGCAGTTCTTC. This codes for CASSQGHSGGARNEQFF.

The CDR3 sequence is CASSPKGTGNTEAFF. The CDR3 DNA sequence: TGCGCCAGCAGCCCAAAGGGGACAGGGAACACTGAAGCTTTCTTT. The V call is TRBV4-3, the J call TRBJ1-1; 8 positions match TRBD1. This CDR3 region has 15 residues. The germline gives CDR1 LGHNA, CDR2 YSLEER. V shed 4 bases and J 1 base; nucleotides not matched to a gene: 5.